A selection of T cell receptor beta chains follows, all from one sample in a study of blood T cell repertoires in COVID-19. Assay: immunoSEQ multiplex PCR; the TCRdb copy retains only in-frame clones and omits some. In the table there are more than 200,000 clones, approximately 80% of which are singletons. Sequencing input: PBMCs or T cells enriched from blood (not recorded which). The source is a woman aged 40 to 49 with acute COVID-19. CDR3s include the opening cysteine and the closing phenylalanine or tryptophan. Each record gives: D gene, clone size, V gene, J gene, CDR3 DNA, CDR3 protein. D genes are given only for firm matches. Size values are once, few and many counts, or a class for expanded clones, and some rows have none.

d_gene: .; abundance: .; v_gene: TRBV4-1; j_gene: TRBJ1-5; CDR3nt: TGCGCCAGCAGCCAAGCCCTCCCGAATCAGCCCCAGCATTTT; CDR3aa: CASSQALPNQPQHF
d_gene: TRBD2; abundance: .; v_gene: TRBV7-3; j_gene: TRBJ2-5; CDR3nt: TGTGCCAGCAGCTCAAGCGGGACTCCCCAAGAGACCCAGTACTTC; CDR3aa: CASSSSGTPQETQYF
d_gene: .; abundance: once; v_gene: TRBV5-4; j_gene: TRBJ2-3; CDR3nt: TGTGCCAGCAGCGCCTTAGGGAGAGATACGCAGTATTTT; CDR3aa: CASSALGRDTQYF
d_gene: .; abundance: .; v_gene: TRBV7-6; j_gene: TRBJ2-7; CDR3nt: TGTGCCAGCAGCTTACTCAGGTCCTACGAGCAGTACTTC; CDR3aa: CASSLLRSYEQYF
d_gene: TRBD1; abundance: .; v_gene: TRBV19; j_gene: TRBJ2-2; CDR3nt: TGTGCCAGTAGGGGACAGCGACTGAACACCGGGGAGCTGTTTTTT; CDR3aa: CASRGQRLNTGELFF
d_gene: .; abundance: .; v_gene: TRBV29-1; j_gene: TRBJ1-2; CDR3nt: TGCAGCGTTGAAATGAGGACACCGAACTATGGCTACACCTTC; CDR3aa: CSVEMRTPNYGYTF
d_gene: .; abundance: .; v_gene: TRBV7-9; j_gene: TRBJ1-2; CDR3nt: TGTGCCAGCAGCTTAGCTTGGCAGAACTATGGCTACACCTTC; CDR3aa: CASSLAWQNYGYTF
d_gene: .; abundance: .; v_gene: TRBV28; j_gene: TRBJ1-5; CDR3nt: TGTGCCAGCACCTTAGGGGTTGATCATCAGCCCCAGCATTTT; CDR3aa: CASTLGVDHQPQHF
d_gene: .; abundance: .; v_gene: TRBV30; j_gene: TRBJ1-6; CDR3nt: TGTGCCTGTCACTCAGGGGCGACACTCCACTTT; CDR3aa: CACHSGATLHF
d_gene: TRBD1; abundance: .; v_gene: TRBV6-6; j_gene: TRBJ1-2; CDR3nt: TGTGCCAGCAGCCGAAACGCCCGCGGGTCAGGGGGCTGGTTCTATGGCTACACCTTC; CDR3aa: CASSRNARGSGGWFYGYTF
d_gene: .; abundance: .; v_gene: TRBV9; j_gene: TRBJ2-5; CDR3nt: TGTGCCAGCAGCGTCAGCGGCCGTCAAGAGACCCAGTACTTC; CDR3aa: CASSVSGRQETQYF
d_gene: .; abundance: .; v_gene: TRBV19; j_gene: TRBJ1-5; CDR3nt: TGTGCCAGTAGGGATTGGGGGCCGGGCAATCAGCCCCAGCATTTT; CDR3aa: CASRDWGPGNQPQHF
d_gene: .; abundance: .; v_gene: TRBV24-1; j_gene: TRBJ2-1; CDR3nt: TGTGCCACCAGTGATTTCGGCAGGGTGGGCAATGAGCAGTTCTTC; CDR3aa: CATSDFGRVGNEQFF
d_gene: TRBD1; abundance: .; v_gene: TRBV7-8; j_gene: TRBJ2-3; CDR3nt: TGTGCCAGCAGCTTACCCCGGACAGGGGTCCCCTCCACAGATACGCAGTATTTT; CDR3aa: CASSLPRTGVPSTDTQYF
d_gene: TRBD1; abundance: .; v_gene: TRBV29-1; j_gene: TRBJ2-1; CDR3nt: TGCAGCGTGGTCCCCGGACAGGGGTTGTATGAGCAGTTCTTC; CDR3aa: CSVVPGQGLYEQFF
d_gene: .; abundance: .; v_gene: TRBV18; j_gene: TRBJ1-1; CDR3nt: TGTGCCAGCTCACCGCATCCCATGCTCCTGGGCAACACTGAAGCTTTCTTT; CDR3aa: CASSPHPMLLGNTEAFF
d_gene: TRBD2; abundance: .; v_gene: TRBV30; j_gene: TRBJ2-1; CDR3nt: TGTGCCTGGAGCGGTACCGGGACTAGCGGGATAGGGGAGCAGTTCTTC; CDR3aa: CAWSGTGTSGIGEQFF
d_gene: .; abundance: .; v_gene: TRBV9; j_gene: TRBJ2-7; CDR3nt: TGTGCCAGCAGCACAGCGGACGGATCCTACGAGCAGTACTTC; CDR3aa: CASSTADGSYEQYF
d_gene: TRBD1; abundance: .; v_gene: TRBV5-4; j_gene: TRBJ1-1; CDR3nt: TGTGCCAGCAGCGCCCAGGGGACAGGGGTGAACACTGAAGCTTTCTTT; CDR3aa: CASSAQGTGVNTEAFF
d_gene: .; abundance: .; v_gene: TRBV6-4; j_gene: TRBJ1-2; CDR3nt: TGTGCCAGCAGTCCGTCCCAGGGGCGAGGCGGATATTATGGCTACACCTTC; CDR3aa: CASSPSQGRGGYYGYTF
d_gene: TRBD2; abundance: few; v_gene: TRBV6-1; j_gene: TRBJ2-1; CDR3nt: TGTGCCAGCAGTGAACTAGCGGAGTACAATGAGCAGTTCTTC; CDR3aa: CASSELAEYNEQFF
d_gene: TRBD1; abundance: .; v_gene: TRBV7-2; j_gene: TRBJ1-2; CDR3nt: TGTGCCAGCAGCTTAGGGACAGGGGGCGCTGACTATGGCTACACCTTC; CDR3aa: CASSLGTGGADYGYTF
d_gene: TRBD1; abundance: .; v_gene: TRBV11-2; j_gene: TRBJ2-3; CDR3nt: TGTGCCAGCAGCCCGGGGACAGCAAATACGCAGTATTTT; CDR3aa: CASSPGTANTQYF
d_gene: TRBD1; abundance: .; v_gene: TRBV19; j_gene: TRBJ1-4; CDR3nt: TGTGCCAGTAGCCGAGAGGGACAGGGTCATGAAAAACTGTTTTTT; CDR3aa: CASSREGQGHEKLFF
d_gene: .; abundance: .; v_gene: TRBV6-1; j_gene: TRBJ1-6; CDR3nt: TGTGCCAGCAGTGATGCCGGGACATACTACTCACCCCTCCACTTT; CDR3aa: CASSDAGTYYSPLHF
d_gene: TRBD1; abundance: .; v_gene: TRBV10-3; j_gene: TRBJ1-4; CDR3nt: TGTGCCATCAGTGGGCAGGGGGAAAGGGGTGAAAAACTGTTTTTT; CDR3aa: CAISGQGERGEKLFF
d_gene: TRBD2; abundance: few; v_gene: TRBV10-3; j_gene: TRBJ2-2; CDR3nt: TGTGCCATCAGTGAACGGCTAGCGGGGGGCTCGAACACCGGGGAGCTGTTTTTT; CDR3aa: CAISERLAGGSNTGELFF
d_gene: .; abundance: .; v_gene: TRBV7-2; j_gene: TRBJ1-5; CDR3nt: TGTGCCAGCAGCCCCCGGGTCAGCAATCAGCCCCAGCATTTT; CDR3aa: CASSPRVSNQPQHF
d_gene: .; abundance: .; v_gene: TRBV6-5; j_gene: TRBJ1-6; CDR3nt: TGTGCCAGCGGGAGGGAGAGCTATAATTCACCCCTCCACTTT; CDR3aa: CASGRESYNSPLHF
d_gene: TRBD1; abundance: .; v_gene: TRBV18; j_gene: TRBJ2-2; CDR3nt: TGTGCCAGCTCACCAAAAGACAGGGGGCCGAACACCGGGGAGCTGTTTTTT; CDR3aa: CASSPKDRGPNTGELFF
d_gene: .; abundance: .; v_gene: TRBV5-6; j_gene: TRBJ2-7; CDR3nt: TGTGCCAGCAGCTTCGGGGGACCCTACGAGCAGTACTTC; CDR3aa: CASSFGGPYEQYF